This TCR beta chain stems from a study of blood T cells in healthy people across ages. General study findings and limits: Strongly correlated with naive T cell percentage was TCR beta diversity.

Every donor provided roughly 9.1 milliliters of peripheral blood. Each sample used at least 6.5 million PBMCs. CDR1 DFQATT and CDR2 SNEGSKA come from the germline V gene (reference sequence). Unmatched junction bases numbered 18, after V lost 3 bases and J lost 0 bases. This CDR3 has 20 amino acids. As regards this clonotype: As yet, its antigen is unknown.

A sample-barcoded 5' primer and a J-beta primer mix were used in a second PCR of about 7 to 12 cycles. TCRdb re-analysed the 5' RACE reads in MiXCR, keeping a single row per CDR3 protein. Of about 800,000 distinct CDR3 sequences in the sample, around 25% are singletons; the top ten hold approximately 4%. This sample also appeared in a second study, on T cells of mothers and their children.

This sequence joins TRBV20-1 and TRBJ2-1; 9 nucleotides align to TRBD2. The specimen sequenced was blood. The receptor was derived from a boy between 10 and 17 years old in good health. The CDR3 DNA reads TGCAGTGCTAGTCTAATCTGGGGTAAGCGGGAGGCTAGCTCCTACAATGAGCAGTTCTTC. Translating it yields CSASLIWGKREASSYNEQFF.